This T cell receptor beta chain comes out of a study of neurological immune-mediated disorders. Study results and limitations: The greatest TCR clonal expansion appeared in HTLV-1-associated myelopathy and the smallest, falling below healthy controls, in multiple sclerosis. No CDR3 amino acid sequences were shared by expanded clones across subjects, suggesting private repertoires in all groups.

This clonotype showed up many times. Its antigen is not identified. The germline V gene has CDR1 MGHDK and CDR2 SYGVNS. The CDR3 runs to 14 residues. Trimming took 6 bases from V and 4 from J, leaving 14 bases between them. TCRdb re-analysed the 5' RACE reads in MiXCR, keeping a single row per CDR3 protein. Of fewer than 75,000 distinct CDR3 sequences in the sample, 3.4% were seen once. Sequenced: PBMCs. This chain uses TRBV25-1 with TRBJ2-3; no definite D call. This TCR was recovered from a middle-aged man with multiple sclerosis. CDR3 in DNA: TGTGCCAGCAGCCCCGTTTTTCAGGCAGATACGCAGTATTTT. Its translation: CASSPVFQADTQYF. The full variable domain, its missing parts supplied by reference TRBV25-1 and TRBJ2-3, is EADIYQTPRYLVIGTGKKITLECSQTMGHDKMYWYQQDPGMELHLIHYSYGVNSTEKGDLSSESTVSRIRTEHFPLTLESARPSHTSQYLCASSPVFQADTQYFGPGTRLTVL.